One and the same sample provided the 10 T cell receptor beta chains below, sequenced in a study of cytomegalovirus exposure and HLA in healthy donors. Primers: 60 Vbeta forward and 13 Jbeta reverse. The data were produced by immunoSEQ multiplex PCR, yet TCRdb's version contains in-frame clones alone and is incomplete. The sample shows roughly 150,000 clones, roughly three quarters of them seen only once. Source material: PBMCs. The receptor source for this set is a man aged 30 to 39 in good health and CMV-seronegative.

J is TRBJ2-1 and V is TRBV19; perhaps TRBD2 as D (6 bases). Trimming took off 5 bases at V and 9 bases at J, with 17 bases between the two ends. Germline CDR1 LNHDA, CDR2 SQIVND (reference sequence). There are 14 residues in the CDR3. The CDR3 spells CASSPRTTHGEQFF. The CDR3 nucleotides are TGTGCCAGTAGTCCGCGGACTACCCACGGTGAGCAGTTCTTC.

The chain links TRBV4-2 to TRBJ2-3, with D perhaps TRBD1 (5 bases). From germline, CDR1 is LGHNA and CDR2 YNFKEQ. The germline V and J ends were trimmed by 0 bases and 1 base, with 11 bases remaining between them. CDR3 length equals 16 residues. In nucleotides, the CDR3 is TGTGCCAGCAGCCAAGATCAGGGTGCGGGCACAGATACGCAGTATTTT. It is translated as CASSQDQGAGTDTQYF.

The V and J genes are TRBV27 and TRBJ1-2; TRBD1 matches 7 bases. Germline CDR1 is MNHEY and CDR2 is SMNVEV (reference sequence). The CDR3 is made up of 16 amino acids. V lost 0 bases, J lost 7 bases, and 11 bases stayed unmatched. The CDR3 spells CASSLSSGQLIGGYTF. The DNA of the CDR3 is TGTGCCAGCAGTTTATCTTCGGGACAGTTAATCGGTGGCTACACCTTC.

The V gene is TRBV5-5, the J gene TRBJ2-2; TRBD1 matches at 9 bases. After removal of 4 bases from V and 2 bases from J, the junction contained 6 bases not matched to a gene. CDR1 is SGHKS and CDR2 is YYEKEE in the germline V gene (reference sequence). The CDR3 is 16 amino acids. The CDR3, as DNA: TGTGCCAGCAGCATACAGGGGGCTTTAAACACCGGGGAGCTGTTTTTT. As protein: CASSIQGALNTGELFF.

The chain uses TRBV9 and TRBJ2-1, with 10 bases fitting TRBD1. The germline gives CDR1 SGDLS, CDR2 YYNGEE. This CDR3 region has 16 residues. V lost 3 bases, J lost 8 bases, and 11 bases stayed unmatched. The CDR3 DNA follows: TGTGCCAGCAGCGCGTATGGAGGGACAGGGGTTGATGAGCAGTTCTTC. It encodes CASSAYGGTGVDEQFF.

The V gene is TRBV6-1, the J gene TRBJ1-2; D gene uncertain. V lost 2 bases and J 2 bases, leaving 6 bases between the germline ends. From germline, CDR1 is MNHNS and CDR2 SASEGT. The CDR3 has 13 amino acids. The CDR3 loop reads CASSELTNYGYTF. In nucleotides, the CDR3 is TGTGCCAGCAGTGAACTCACAAACTATGGCTACACCTTC.

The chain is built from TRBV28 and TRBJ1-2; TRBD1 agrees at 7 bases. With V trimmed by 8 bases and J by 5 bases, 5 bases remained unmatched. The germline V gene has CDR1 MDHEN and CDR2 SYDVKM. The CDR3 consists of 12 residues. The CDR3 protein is CASLSQGYGYTF. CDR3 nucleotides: TGTGCCAGCCTTTCACAGGGGTATGGCTACACCTTC.

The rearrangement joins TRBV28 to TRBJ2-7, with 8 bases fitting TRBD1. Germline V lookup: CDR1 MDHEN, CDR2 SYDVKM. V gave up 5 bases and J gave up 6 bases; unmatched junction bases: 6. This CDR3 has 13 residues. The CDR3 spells CASSEGQDLEQYF. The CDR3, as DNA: TGTGCCAGCAGTGAGGGACAGGACCTCGAGCAGTACTTC.

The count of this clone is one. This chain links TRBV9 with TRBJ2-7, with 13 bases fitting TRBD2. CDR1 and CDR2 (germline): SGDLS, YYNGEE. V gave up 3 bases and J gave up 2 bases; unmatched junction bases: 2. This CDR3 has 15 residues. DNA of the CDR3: TGTGCCAGCAGCGCGGGACTAGCGGGGCCCTACGAGCAGTACTTC. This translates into CASSAGLAGPYEQYF.

The CDR3 sequence is CASRPLADEAFF. CDR3 bases: TGTGCCAGCAGACCCTTAGCGGATGAAGCTTTCTTT. The V call is TRBV6-1, the J call TRBJ1-1; D gene unclear. The CDR3 length is 12 residues. CDR1 is MNHNS and CDR2 is SASEGT in the germline V gene. V was trimmed by 6 bases and J by 7 bases, leaving 12 bases between them.